The sequence of this T cell receptor beta chain was determined in a study of OX40 agonist ivuxolimab in advanced cancers. Overall study context: The drug used for patients, ivuxolimab, was an agonistic anti-OX40 (CD134) antibody.

TCRdb keeps only in-frame clones here, not all; method: immunoSEQ multiplex PCR. The sample has around 12,000 clones, roughly 79% seen once; the top ten hold 15% to 20%. Autoimmune disease history or systemic immunosuppression barred patients. Study-level findings and limits: Near-lowest levels of clonal expansion characterized partial responders at 0.1-3.0 mg/kg. By week 6 at 0.1 to 3.0 mg/kg, blood CD4+ and CD8+ T cells had expanded clonally.

This CDR3 is built from 16 residues. In its sample, this clone was seen a few times. Its cognate antigen is unknown. Source: CD4+ or CD8+ T cells sorted from blood, taken in a trial of the OX40 agonist ivuxolimab. The receptor comes from an adult with an advanced solid tumor such as melanoma, head and neck, liver or kidney cancer. The chain employs TRBV21-1 and TRBJ2-1; the table's D gene call, TRBD2, was not cross checked with the DNA. TRBV21-1 is classified as a pseudogene. The CDR3 coding sequence is TGTGCCAGCAGCAAAGCACCGGTCGGCTCCTACAATGAGCAGTTCTTC. Its translation is CASSKAPVGSYNEQFF.